The T cell receptor (beta chain) described here comes from a study of T cell clusters in autoimmune cytopenias. General observations from the study: A dominant lymphoma-associated repertoire apparently masked the cluster-lack signature in secondary cytopenia versus chronic lymphocytic leukemia.

TRB was amplified from about 270 ng of peripheral blood genomic DNA per sample. Multiplex touch-down PCR amplified TRB using TRB-A and TRB-B pools in one tube. TCRdb processed the multiplex PCR reads again and assigns one entry to each CDR3 protein, with no DNA. The repertoire shows approximately 1,500 distinct CDR3 sequences; the top ten hold under 35%. Considering frequency, this clonotype is medium-sized (0.01 to 0.1%). Its target is not known. This receptor was obtained from a human donor with an autoimmune cytopenia or autoimmune hepatitis (not recorded which). Sequencing used peripheral blood.

CDR3 protein: CASSDALSEQYF. The rearrangement links TRBV6-4 to TRBJ2-7; TCRdb reports TRBD2, a call that lacks DNA to check it against. The CDR3 contains 12 residues. CDR1 is MRHNA and CDR2 is SNTAGT in the germline V gene.